These T cell receptor beta chains were read from a single sample in a study of blood T cell repertoires in COVID-19. Produced via immunoSEQ multiplex PCR; TCRdb's table is partial and in-frame only. The profile shows under 150,000 clones, 80% of them singletons. Sample: peripheral blood. These receptors all stem from a man in his 70s with acute or convalescent COVID-19. Both conserved end residues are part of each CDR3. The D gene is left open where the match is weak. Not all rows give a size; the values are once, few, many and, for expanded clones, a class.

>TRBV20-1|TRBJ1-5|once|TRBD1
CSASRDRGLIISNQPQHF
TGCAGTGCAAGTCGGGACAGGGGACTAATTATTAGCAATCAGCCCCAGCATTTT
>TRBV3-1/TRBV3-2|TRBJ2-7|.|.
CASSQAQGGPYEQYF
TGTGCCAGCAGCCAAGCCCAGGGAGGTCCCTACGAGCAGTACTTC
>TRBV5-3|TRBJ2-5|.|.
CARSLGLEVVTQYF
TGTGCCAGAAGCTTGGGGCTAGAAGTGGTGACCCAGTACTTC
>TRBV29-1|TRBJ2-3|.|TRBD2
CSVSGLAGGTDTQYF
TGCAGCGTTTCTGGACTAGCGGGGGGGACAGATACGCAGTATTTT
>TRBV28|TRBJ2-1|.|.
CASSLGGYNEQFF
TGTGCCAGCAGTTTGGGGGGTTACAATGAGCAGTTCTTC
>TRBV7-9|TRBJ2-3|.|.
CACPSEGTDTQYF
TGTGCTTGCCCTAGCGAGGGCACAGATACGCAGTATTTT
>TRBV7-9|TRBJ2-1|.|TRBD2
CASSLGGLARNEQFF
TGTGCCAGCAGCTTAGGCGGACTAGCGCGCAATGAGCAGTTCTTC
>TRBV7-9|TRBJ2-5|.|TRBD1
CASSLGSHTGGQETQYF
TGTGCCAGCAGCTTAGGGTCCCACACAGGGGGCCAAGAGACCCAGTACTTC
>TRBV11-2|TRBJ1-1|.|.
CASSQGGHTEAFF
TGTGCCAGCAGCCAGGGAGGGCACACTGAAGCTTTCTTT
>TRBV28|TRBJ1-6|.|TRBD1
CASVQGGNSPLHF
TGTGCCAGCGTACAGGGGGGTAATTCACCCCTCCACTTT
>TRBV12-3/TRBV12-4|TRBJ2-7|.|TRBD1
CASSSRDRREQYF
TGTGCCAGCAGTTCCCGGGACAGGAGAGAGCAGTACTTC
>TRBV6-1|TRBJ2-7|few|TRBD1
CASSDLGQGSSYGQYF
TGTGCCAGCAGTGATCTGGGACAGGGGTCTTCCTATGGGCAGTACTTC
>TRBV4-2|TRBJ2-1|.|TRBD1
CASSHQTGPNEQFF
TGTGCCAGCAGCCACCAGACAGGGCCGAATGAGCAGTTCTTC
>TRBV2|TRBJ2-3|.|.
CASLLATSTDTQYF
TGTGCCAGCCTCCTAGCGACAAGCACAGATACGCAGTATTTT
>TRBV6-6|TRBJ1-2|once|.
CASRGPGTTYGYTF
TGTGCCTCCAGGGGCCCAGGGACCACCTATGGCTACACCTTC
>TRBV7-9|TRBJ1-3|once|TRBD1
CASSGGTGGKAIYF
TGTGCCAGCAGCGGAGGGACAGGGGGCAAAGCCATATATTTT
>TRBV15|TRBJ2-2|few|.
CATSRAGPLTGELFF
TGTGCCACCAGCAGGGCGGGCCCCCTAACCGGGGAGCTGTTTTTT
>TRBV2|TRBJ2-1|.|TRBD2
CASSLSGGPYNEQFF
TGTGCCAGCAGTCTTAGCGGGGGACCGTACAATGAGCAGTTCTTC
>TRBV7-9|TRBJ1-2|.|.
CASSLRLRQASGYGYTF
TGTGCCAGCAGCTTACGCCTACGGCAGGCTTCTGGCTATGGCTACACCTTC
>TRBV27|TRBJ1-1|.|.
CASSPRGGALNTEAFF
TGTGCCAGCAGTCCCCGCGGAGGGGCTTTGAACACTGAAGCTTTCTTT
>TRBV7-9|TRBJ1-1|many|.
CASSQLTSEAFF
TGTGCCAGCAGCCAATTAACCAGTGAAGCTTTCTTT
>TRBV10-2|TRBJ1-1|.|.
CASRSNTNTEAFF
TGCGCCAGCAGATCGAACACGAACACTGAAGCTTTCTTT
>TRBV21-1|TRBJ2-7|.|.
CASSKDPPSQDDYEQYF
TGTGCCAGCAGCAAAGACCCCCCTTCCCAGGATGACTACGAGCAGTACTTC
>TRBV9|TRBJ1-6|.|.
CASSGRGRGNSPLHF
TGTGCCAGCAGCGGGCGGGGCCGAGGGAATTCACCCCTCCACTTT
>TRBV13|TRBJ2-3|.|TRBD2
CASSSSGGGTDTQYF
TGTGCCAGCAGCTCTAGCGGGGGGGGCACAGATACGCAGTATTTT
>TRBV18|TRBJ1-2|.|.
CASSSATGLDNYGYTF
TGTGCCAGCTCATCCGCAACAGGGTTGGACAACTATGGCTACACCTTC
>TRBV27|TRBJ2-7|.|TRBD1
CASSLQGQGVYEQYF
TGTGCCAGCAGTTTACAGGGACAGGGGGTCTACGAGCAGTACTTC
>TRBV5-1|TRBJ2-7|.|.
CASSPKGVYEQYF
TGCGCCAGCAGCCCCAAGGGGGTCTACGAGCAGTACTTC
>TRBV6-6|TRBJ2-7|.|.
CASAGQRYEQYF
TGTGCCAGCGCGGGGCAGCGATACGAGCAGTACTTC
>TRBV5-1|TRBJ1-2|.|.
CASSPRGGTGYGYTF
TGCGCCAGCAGCCCCCGAGGTGGAACGGGCTATGGCTACACCTTC
>TRBV3-1/TRBV3-2|TRBJ2-4|few|TRBD1
CASSQEGPRGNIQYF
TGTGCCAGCAGCCAAGAGGGGCCCAGGGGGAACATTCAGTACTTC
>TRBV4-1|TRBJ2-1|.|TRBD1
CASSQPGTGLLNEQFF
TGCGCCAGCAGCCAACCCGGGACAGGGCTCCTCAATGAGCAGTTCTTC
>TRBV2|TRBJ2-1|.|TRBD2
CASSDLGGGYNEQFF
TGTGCCAGCAGTGATTTGGGGGGGGGATACAATGAGCAGTTCTTC
>TRBV1|TRBJ1-1|.|.
CTSSPDLDRGESEAFF
TGCACCAGCAGCCCGGACTTGGACAGGGGGGAATCTGAAGCTTTCTTT
>TRBV21-1|TRBJ2-1|once|.
CASSPLRGQFYNEQFF
TGTGCCAGCAGCCCACTACGCGGACAGTTCTACAATGAGCAGTTCTTC
>TRBV27|TRBJ2-7|.|.
CASRQHQGFEQYF
TGTGCCAGCAGGCAACACCAGGGATTCGAGCAGTACTTC
>TRBV7-8|TRBJ1-6|.|TRBD1
CASSSRQGTDSPLHF
TGTGCCAGCAGCTCCCGACAGGGGACGGATTCACCCCTCCACTTT
>TRBV6-5|TRBJ2-2|.|TRBD2
CASNIAGGDTGELFF
TGTGCCAGCAACATAGCGGGGGGGGACACCGGGGAGCTGTTTTTT
>TRBV4-1|TRBJ2-1|once|TRBD2
CASSQETSGGYNEQFF
TGCGCCAGCAGCCAAGAAACTAGCGGGGGCTACAATGAGCAGTTCTTC
>TRBV7-9|TRBJ2-1|.|.
CASGGARYNEQFF
TGTGCCAGCGGTGGGGCTAGATACAATGAGCAGTTCTTC
>TRBV2|TRBJ2-7|.|TRBD1
CATDRGGYEQYF
TGTGCCACCGACAGGGGAGGATACGAGCAGTACTTC
>TRBV13|TRBJ2-3|.|.
CASSLELGGTDTQYF
TGTGCCAGCAGCTTAGAACTAGGAGGCACAGATACGCAGTATTTT
>TRBV5-1|TRBJ2-2|many|TRBD2
CASSPLAGGITGELFF
TGCGCCAGCAGCCCACTAGCGGGGGGGATCACCGGGGAGCTGTTTTTT
>TRBV27|TRBJ2-2|.|TRBD2
CASSPALRASGGAGELFF
TGTGCCAGCAGCCCCGCTCTCCGCGCTAGCGGGGGTGCCGGGGAGCTGTTTTTT
>TRBV28|TRBJ1-4|.|TRBD1
CARADRATNEKLFF
TGTGCCAGGGCGGACAGGGCAACTAATGAAAAACTGTTTTTT
>TRBV5-5|TRBJ2-4|.|.
CASSPEVGSKNIQYF
TGTGCCAGCAGCCCGGAGGTGGGGTCCAAAAACATTCAGTACTTC
>TRBV5-4|TRBJ2-4|.|.
CASRLWSGPLSGAKNIQYF
TGTGCCAGCAGACTTTGGAGCGGACCGCTCTCGGGGGCCAAAAACATTCAGTACTTC
>TRBV18|TRBJ2-3|.|.
CASSPPETDTQYF
TGTGCCAGCTCACCACCGGAGACAGATACGCAGTATTTT
>TRBV4-1|TRBJ2-7|once|.
CASSQTSYRPYEQYF
TGCGCCAGCAGCCAGACATCGTATCGCCCCTACGAGCAGTACTTC
>TRBV7-2|TRBJ1-1|few|.
CASTDATRLNTEAFF
TGTGCCAGCACCGACGCCACTAGGTTAAACACTGAAGCTTTCTTT